The T cell receptor (beta chain) described here comes from a study of CD4 T cells in relation to SARS-CoV-2 and coronaviruses. Sequencing used immunoSEQ multiplex PCR; TCRdb keeps in-frame clones, though not all of them. The sample yields around 20,000 clones, about 70% seen once. CD4+ T cells from unexposed donors were obtained before the COVID-19 pandemic (2011-2018). Isolation of CD4+ T cells took place after around eleven days in culture. Remarks on this clone: What it binds is unknown.

This TCR came from a human donor in good health. Material: CD4+ T cells from PBMCs, cultured in vitro.

CDR3 in DNA: TGTGCCAGCAGTTCTAAAGGGATGGGGCGGACCTTTAGGTCCTACGAGCAGTACTTC. This gives the protein CASSSKGMGRTFRSYEQYF. This rearrangement joins TRBV27 to TRBJ2-7; D possibly corresponds to TRBD1 (5 bases). The CDR3 sequence is 19 residues long. Trimming took 4 bases from V and 1 from J, leaving 26 bases between them. Germline CDR1 MNHEY, CDR2 SMNVEV (reference sequence).